This passage covers 22 T cell receptor beta chains from one sample sequenced in a study of blood T cells in healthy people across ages. Alongside a J-beta primer mix, a sample-barcoded 5' primer served in a second PCR lasting roughly 6 to 12 cycles. TCRdb recomputed calls from the 5' RACE reads with MiXCR, one row per CDR3 protein. Counted here are a few hundred thousand distinct CDR3 sequences, approximately 47% occurring once; the ten biggest clones make up over 40%. Sequences were obtained from blood. All receptors come from a man in his 60s in good health.

A few counts support this clonotype. The rearrangement joins TRBV18 to TRBJ2-7, with a weak D call TRBD1 (6 bases). Trimming took 6 bases from V and 7 from J, leaving 22 bases between them. The CDR3 runs 15 residues. The germline V gene has CDR1 KGHSH and CDR2 LQKENI. CDR3 coding DNA: TGTGCCAGCTCTGACCTGGGGGCCTCCTACAATGAGCAGTACTTC. The encoded protein is CASSDLGASYNEQYF.

This chain connects TRBV5-1 to TRBJ2-7; tentative D call: TRBD1 (6 bases). CDR3 length: 14 residues. Trimming took 4 bases from V and 3 from J, leaving 14 bases between them. Germline-derived CDR1 and CDR2 are SGHRS and YFSETQ. DNA for the CDR3: TGCGCCAGCAGCCAACAGGGTTCCGACTACGAGCAGTACTTC. Amino acid sequence: CASSQQGSDYEQYF.

The V and J genes are TRBV12-3 or TRBV12-4 and TRBJ2-4, with a weak D call TRBD2 (6 bases). The CDR3 covers 20 residues. Trimming took off 5 bases at V and 1 base at J, with 27 bases between the two ends. The DNA for the CDR3 is TGTGCCAGCAGTACCCTATCCGGGACCGGGGGTGGGGAGGCCAAAAACATTCAGTACTTC. Translated: CASSTLSGTGGGEAKNIQYF.

At least ten counts were recorded for this clonotype. The genes are TRBV29-1 and TRBJ2-5; D ambiguous. The germline gives CDR1 SQVTM, CDR2 ANQGSEA. The CDR3 runs 12 residues. The germline V and J ends were trimmed by 5 bases and 9 bases, with 16 bases remaining between them. The chain's CDR3 is CSVIAGNSAQYF. The DNA of the CDR3 is TGCAGCGTTATCGCTGGGAATTCGGCCCAGTACTTC.

The V and J genes are TRBV2 and TRBJ2-1, with 9 bases lining up with TRBD2. The CDR3 is 13 residues long. Germline CDR1 is SNHLY and CDR2 is FYNNEI. The V and J ends lost 7 bases and 9 bases, in that order; junction bases with no gene match: 7. CDR3 sequence: CASTLSGSFEQFF. The CDR3 nucleotides read TGTGCCAGCACCCTTAGCGGGAGCTTTGAGCAGTTCTTC. The full variable domain, its missing parts supplied by reference TRBV2 and TRBJ2-1, is EPEVTQTPSHQVTQMGQEVILRCVPISNHLYFYWYRQILGQKVEFLVSFYNNEISEKSEIFDDQFSVERPDGSNFTLKIRSTKLEDSAMYFCASTLSGSFEQFFGPGTRLTVL.

This chain uses TRBV6-2 or TRBV6-3 with TRBJ2-7, with 8 bases identical to TRBD2. V was clipped by 5 bases and J by 4 bases; unmatched bases: 7. CDR1 is MNHEY, CDR2 SVGEGT, per germline. This CDR3 is built from 14 residues. CDR3 amino acids: CASSAGTRSYEQYF. The CDR3 DNA sequence: TGTGCCAGCAGTGCCGGGACTAGGAGTTACGAGCAGTACTTC.

The chain recombines TRBV6-4 with TRBJ1-2, with no clear D. Trimming removed 2 bases at V and 8 bases at J, with 9 bases between. Germline CDR1 is MRHNA and CDR2 is SNTAGT. The CDR3 is 12 residues long. The chain's CDR3 is CASSDGVLGYTF. The CDR3, as DNA: TGTGCCAGCAGTGACGGGGTCTTGGGCTACACCTTC.

The rearrangement joins TRBV7-2 to TRBJ2-3; 7 bases align to TRBD1. Germline values: CDR1 SGHTA, CDR2 FQGNSA. The CDR3 is 16 residues long. With V trimmed by 4 bases and J by 0 bases, 7 bases remained unmatched. CDR3 DNA sequence: TGTGCCAGCAGCTCCGGACAGGTCGTTAGCACAGATACGCAGTATTTT. Translation gives CASSSGQVVSTDTQYF. Combining the CDR3 with reference TRBV7-2 and TRBJ2-3 gives the whole variable domain GAGVSQSPSNKVTEKGKDVELRCDPISGHTALYWYRQSLGQGLEFLIYFQGNSAPDKSGLPSDRFSAERTGGSVSTLTIQRTQQEDSAVYLCASSSGQVVSTDTQYFGPGTRLTVL.

CDR3 sequence: CASSYGQGVGGYTF. CDR3 nucleotide sequence: TGTGCCAGCAGTTACGGACAGGGGGTAGGGGGCTACACCTTC. The rearrangement uses TRBV6-5 and TRBJ1-2, with 10 bases aligning to TRBD1. The CDR3 covers 14 residues. CDR1 and CDR2 from the germline V gene are MNHEY and SVGAGI. V gave up 2 bases and J gave up 8 bases; unmatched junction bases: 5.

The table lists this clonotype with a few counts. The chain is built from TRBV7-2 and TRBJ2-7; D perhaps matches TRBD2 (6 bases). The germline gives CDR1 SGHTA, CDR2 FQGNSA. This CDR3 has 14 amino acids. Trimming shortened V by 4 bases and J by 5 bases, and 15 bases separated the two germline ends. The CDR3 sequence is CASSSSRGNHEQYF. DNA of the CDR3: TGTGCCAGCAGCTCATCTCGGGGGAACCACGAGCAGTACTTC.

V and J are TRBV6-2 or TRBV6-3 and TRBJ2-1; D is ambiguous. Germline loops: CDR1 MNHEY, CDR2 SVGEGT. V shed 4 bases and J shed 10 bases, with 8 bases lying between them. CDR3 size: 11 residues. The CDR3 here is CASSSIREQFF. DNA for the CDR3: TGTGCCAGCAGTTCTATCCGGGAGCAGTTCTTC.

The gene calls are TRBV7-2 and TRBJ2-6, with TRBD2 matching 8 bases. This CDR3 has 17 amino acids. V gave up 3 bases and J gave up 0 bases; unmatched junction bases: 4. Per the germline V gene, CDR1 is SGHTA and CDR2 is FQGNSA. For the CDR3, the DNA is TGTGCCAGCAGCTTGACTAGCGCCCTCTCTGGGGCCAACGTCCTGACTTTC. Its translation: CASSLTSALSGANVLTF.

The gene calls are TRBV5-6 and TRBJ2-3; TRBD2 might be the D (7 bases). Germline V CDR1 and CDR2: SGHDT, YYEEEE. The V gene lost 4 bases and the J gene lost 2 bases, with 20 bases spanning the gap. This CDR3 is built from 17 residues. CDR3 DNA sequence: TGTGCCAGCAGCGAAACAGGGCAGCGGGGCCTCACAGATACGCAGTATTTT. Its protein product is CASSETGQRGLTDTQYF.

The chain couples TRBV24-1 to TRBJ2-7; D unresolved. V lost 4 bases and J 7 bases, leaving 22 bases between the germline ends. This CDR3 has 16 amino acids. Germline-derived CDR1 and CDR2 are KGHDR and SFDVKD. CDR3 nucleotides: TGTGCCACCAGTGACCCGACCACCAACTCCTACAATGAGCAGTACTTC. Residues: CATSDPTTNSYNEQYF.

The chain is built from TRBV7-3 and TRBJ2-3, with TRBD2 identical over 8 bases. The V gene end was trimmed by 2 bases and the J gene end by 5 bases; junction bases not matched to a gene: 6. This CDR3 is 15 amino acids long. Germline CDR1 is SGHTA and CDR2 is FQGTGA. DNA for the CDR3: TGTGCCAGCAGCTTAGCGGGACTAGTTTTAGATACGCAGTATTTT. It yields the protein CASSLAGLVLDTQYF.

This chain joins TRBV24-1 and TRBJ2-7, with 8 bases that match TRBD1. V shed 0 bases, J shed 7 bases, and the junction held 16 bases outside the gene matches. Germline V gives CDR1 KGHDR, CDR2 SFDVKD. The CDR3 consists of 18 residues. CDR3 loop: CATSDLSPGQGLYNEQYF. CDR3 sequence (DNA): TGTGCCACCAGTGATTTGAGCCCCGGACAGGGACTCTACAATGAGCAGTACTTC.

The chain links TRBV20-1 to TRBJ2-3, with 7 bases fitting TRBD2. Per the germline V gene, CDR1 is DFQATT and CDR2 is SNEGSKA (reference sequence). This CDR3 is 14 amino acids long. V trimming: 3 bases; J trimming: 2 bases; junction bases outside the gene matches: 5. The CDR3 DNA reads TGCAGTGCTAGTCAGGGAGGGAACACAGATACGCAGTATTTT. This codes for CSASQGGNTDTQYF.

The chain carries TRBV10-3 and TRBJ2-6, with a possible D match to TRBD1 (6 bases). V was cut by 4 bases and J by 0 bases, with 16 bases left in between. Per germline, CDR1 ENHRY and CDR2 SYGVKD. The CDR3 length is 18 residues. The CDR3 loop reads CAISASQGRSSGANVLTF. DNA for the CDR3: TGTGCCATCAGTGCCTCACAGGGCAGAAGCTCTGGGGCCAACGTCCTGACTTTC.

The genes are TRBV10-3 and TRBJ2-7; 9 bases are a match to TRBD1. V trimming: 7 bases; J trimming: 2 bases; junction bases outside the gene matches: 6. Germline CDR1 is ENHRY and CDR2 is SYGVKD. This CDR3 region has 14 residues. The chain's CDR3 is CAITTGGPPYEQYF. The CDR3 nucleotides read TGTGCCATCACCACAGGGGGCCCTCCCTACGAGCAGTACTTC.

Comment on this clonotype: One base away lies a much larger clone, so this may be a sequencing read error. The chain employs TRBV29-1 and TRBJ2-1, with 8 bases identical to TRBD1. This CDR3 is 12 amino acids long. The V gene's germline CDR1 is SQVTM and CDR2 ANQGSEA. V was clipped by 6 bases and J by 8 bases; unmatched bases: 6. The CDR3 DNA follows: TGCAGCGTCGACAGGGGAGGAGATGAGCAGTTCTTC. It specifies CSVDRGGDEQFF.

The V call is TRBV20-1, the J call TRBJ2-1; perhaps TRBD2 as D (6 bases). With the DNA end fitting TRBJ2-7 better, the J assignment may be wrong. The CDR3 totals 12 residues. Germline V gene lookup returns CDR1 DFQATT and CDR2 SNEGSKA (reference sequence). The CDR3 here is CSAWTTYNEQYF. The CDR3 region has the DNA TGCAGTGCGTGGACTACCTACAATGAGCAGTACTTC.

The chain joins TRBV7-9 to TRBJ2-4, with 7 bases matching TRBD2. The end of the DNA is better explained by TRBJ2-5, so the J call may be wrong. Germline-derived CDR1 and CDR2 are SEHNR and FQNEAQ (reference sequence). The CDR3 length is 15 residues. Here the CDR3 reads CASSLVSGEGETQYF. The DNA for the CDR3 is TGTGCCAGCAGCTTAGTTTCGGGGGAGGGAGAGACCCAGTACTTC.